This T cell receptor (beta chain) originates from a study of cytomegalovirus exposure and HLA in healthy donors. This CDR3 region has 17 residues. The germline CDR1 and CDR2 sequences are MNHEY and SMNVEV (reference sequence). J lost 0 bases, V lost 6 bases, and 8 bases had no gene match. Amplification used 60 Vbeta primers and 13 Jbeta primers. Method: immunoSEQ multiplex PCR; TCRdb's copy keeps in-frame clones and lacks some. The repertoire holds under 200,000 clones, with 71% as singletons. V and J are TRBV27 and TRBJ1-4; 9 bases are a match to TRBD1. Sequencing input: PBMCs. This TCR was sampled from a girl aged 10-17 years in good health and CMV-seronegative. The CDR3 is CASSMGQGRATNEKLFF. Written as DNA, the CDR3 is TGTGCCAGCAGCATGGGACAGGGTAGGGCAACTAATGAAAAACTGTTTTTT.